This T cell receptor (beta chain) emerged from a study of blood T cell repertoires in COVID-19. Study overall: Samples came from the United States, Italy and Spain, spanning acute and convalescent COVID-19. T cells, B-cell-depleted T cells, or PBMCs supplied cDNA or gDNA.

Per the original data handling: Reference gene primer amplification in the assay estimated nucleated cell counts. Method: immunoSEQ multiplex PCR; TCRdb's copy keeps in-frame clones and lacks some. V and J calls and clone size are given by that table; D and trimming were obtained from the DNA. The sample consists of about 260,000 clones, more than 85% of them appearing once. The CDR3 loop spans 14 amino acids. V shed 5 bases and J 4 bases; nucleotides not matched to a gene: 7. Per the germline V gene, CDR1 is SGHTA and CDR2 is FQGTGA. The TCR originated in a woman aged 55-69 years with COVID-19, enrolled during active disease. The V call is TRBV7-3, the J call TRBJ1-1, with TRBD1 matching 7 bases. Sequences were obtained from peripheral blood. CDR3 loop: CASSEQGKSTEAFF. The CDR3 DNA sequence: TGTGCCAGCAGCGAACAGGGGAAATCCACTGAAGCTTTCTTT.